This T cell receptor beta chain was obtained from a study of metastatic and nonmetastatic thyroid tumors. Study as a whole: Repertoire comparison spanned blood and tumor or nodule tissue of malignant and benign thyroid patients.

With V trimmed by 3 bases and J by 8 bases, 6 bases remained unmatched. This CDR3 region has 14 residues. Germline-derived CDR1 and CDR2 are MNHGY and SVAAGI. Thyroid surgery took place with no prior treatment in any patient. The authors' processing: Clinicopathological groups supplied CDR3 differences that were used to build a distant-metastasis classifier for papillary thyroid cancer. MiXCR reprocessed the PCR reads for TCRdb. These V and J calls rely on TCRdb rather than the paper's analysis. The repertoire includes 11,000 to 15,000 clones, more than 20% of them detected once, and about 10% sits in the top ten.

Sequenced: tumor tissue. V is TRBV6-9 and J is TRBJ1-1; 10 nucleotides line up with TRBD1. The origin of this receptor is a female donor with papillary thyroid cancer or a benign thyroid nodule (not recorded which). Some clones in this sample may be carry-over from other donors' samples. DNA for the CDR3: TGTGCCAGCAGTTACTACGGGACAGGGGTAGAAGCTTTCTTT. Translation gives CASSYYGTGVEAFF.